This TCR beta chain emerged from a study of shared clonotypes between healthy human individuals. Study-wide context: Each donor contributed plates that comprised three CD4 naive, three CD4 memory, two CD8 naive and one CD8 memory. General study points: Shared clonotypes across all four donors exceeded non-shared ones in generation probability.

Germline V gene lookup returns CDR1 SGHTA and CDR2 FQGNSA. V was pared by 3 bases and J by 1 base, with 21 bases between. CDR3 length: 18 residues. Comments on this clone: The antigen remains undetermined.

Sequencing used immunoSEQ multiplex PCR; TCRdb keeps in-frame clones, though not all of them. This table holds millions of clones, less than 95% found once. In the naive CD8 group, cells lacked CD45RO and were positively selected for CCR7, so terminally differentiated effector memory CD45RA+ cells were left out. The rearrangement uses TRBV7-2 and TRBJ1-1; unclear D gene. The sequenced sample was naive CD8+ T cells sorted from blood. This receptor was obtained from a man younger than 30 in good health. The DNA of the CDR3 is TGTGCCAGCAGCTTCCATCTTAGTCGTTATCTGGCGAACACTGAAGCTTTCTTT. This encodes CASSFHLSRYLANTEAFF.